This TCR beta chain was found in a study of blood T cell repertoires in COVID-19. About the research overall: In each case, the material was cDNA or gDNA derived from T cells, B-cell-depleted T cells, or PBMCs.

TCRdb keeps only in-frame clones here, not all; method: immunoSEQ multiplex PCR. The table shows 300,000 to 350,000 clones, with about nine tenths occurring only once. This clone was seen only a few times. V was clipped by 8 bases and J by 5 bases, with 16 bases between them. Germline CDR1 reads SGHRS; CDR2 reads YFSETQ. This CDR3 has 13 amino acids. The clonotype comes from a woman in her thirties with COVID-19, enrolled during active disease. The rearrangement joins TRBV5-1 to TRBJ2-5; D might be TRBD2 (7 bases). Material: peripheral blood. The DNA of the CDR3 is TGCGCCAGTACGGAAGGGGGGGAGGAGACCCAGTACTTC. Translated, it gives CASTEGGEETQYF.